The next 16 T cell receptor beta chains were all read from a single sample in a study of CD8+CD57+ T cells in acquired aplastic anemia. Selection for sequencing was limited to patients who had shown CD8+CD57+ cell expansion by flow cytometry. For CDR3 and TCR beta VDJ profiling, genomic DNA was the template used. TCRdb itself ran the reads through MiXCR, one entry per CDR3 protein. The profile shows 150,000 to 200,000 distinct CDR3 sequences, 71% of them singletons. Material for sequencing was sorted CD4+, CD8+, or CD8+CD57+ T cells (not recorded which) from PBMCs. Every receptor here comes from a human donor with aplastic anemia.

The rearrangement joins TRBV5-1 to TRBJ1-1; D is perhaps TRBD1 (5 bases). V was trimmed by 0 bases and J by 8 bases, leaving 8 bases between them. The CDR3 sequence is 12 residues long. CDR1 SGHRS and CDR2 YFSETQ come from the germline V gene. The CDR3 coding sequence is TGCGCCAGCAGCTTGGGTGACAGAGAAGCTTTCTTT. This codes for CASSLGDREAFF.

The chain carries TRBV7-3 and TRBJ2-5; no clear D gene. Germline CDR1 and CDR2: SGHTA and FQGTGA. The length of the CDR3 is 11 residues. Trimming shortened V by 10 bases and J by 5 bases, and 11 bases separated the two germline ends. The CDR3 loop is CATRILETQYF. The CDR3 DNA sequence: TGTGCCACACGGATTCTGGAGACCCAGTACTTC.

V and J are TRBV20-1 and TRBJ2-5; 8 bases agree with TRBD2. Germline V gives CDR1 DFQATT, CDR2 SNEGSKA (reference sequence). The CDR3 sequence is 16 residues long. Losses at the gene ends were 0 bases for V and 0 bases for J; bases not matched to a gene: 6. This CDR3 is CSARDGSSGDQETQYF. The DNA of the CDR3 is TGCAGTGCTAGAGATGGGAGTAGCGGGGACCAAGAGACCCAGTACTTC.

The rearrangement joins TRBV6-2 or TRBV6-3 to TRBJ2-7; the match to TRBD2 covers 8 bases. V lost 8 bases to trimming and J lost 7 bases; unmatched junction nucleotides: 7. This CDR3 is 12 amino acids long. Germline V gene sequence: CDR1 MNHEY, CDR2 SVGEGT. CDR3 bases: TGTGCCAGCGTAGCGGGGTCCAATGAGCAGTACTTC. Encoded protein: CASVAGSNEQYF.

CDR3 DNA sequence: TGTGCCAGCAGCATGGGATCGGCCAGCACCGGGGAGCTGTTTTTT. Translation: CASSMGSASTGELFF. V and J are TRBV7-3 and TRBJ2-2, with unresolved D. This CDR3 spans 15 amino acids. V lost 5 bases and J 4 bases, leaving 14 bases between the germline ends. Germline V gives CDR1 SGHTA, CDR2 FQGTGA.

This clonotype has just one count. J is TRBJ1-2 and V is TRBV19; no firm D call. V shed 1 base and J shed 7 bases, with 22 bases lying between them. CDR1 LNHDA and CDR2 SQIVND come from the germline V gene (reference sequence). This CDR3 region has 17 residues. CDR3 sequence: CASSIGMAGGFAGGYTF. DNA for the CDR3: TGTGCCAGTAGTATAGGTATGGCAGGCGGTTTCGCGGGTGGCTACACCTTC.

The chain has TRBV10-3 and TRBJ1-1; D remains unclear. V was pared by 8 bases and J by 0 bases, with 10 bases between. CDR1 is ENHRY and CDR2 is SYGVKD in the germline V gene. This CDR3 contains 13 residues. The CDR3 is CAIGELLNTEAFF. CDR3 DNA: TGTGCCATCGGGGAGCTCCTGAACACTGAAGCTTTCTTT.

This clonotype has at least ten counts. The rearrangement joins TRBV12-3 or TRBV12-4 to TRBJ2-2; no firm D call. The CDR3 consists of 13 residues. Trimming stripped 5 bases from V and 5 bases from J, with 9 bases between. CDR3 amino acids: CASSLNPTGELFF. The CDR3 DNA follows: TGTGCCAGCAGTCTGAACCCTACCGGGGAGCTGTTTTTT.

This clonotype was observed a few times. The chain employs TRBV2 and TRBJ1-6; D remains ambiguous. Germline-derived CDR1 and CDR2 are SNHLY and FYNNEI. Deletions cut 7 bases from V and 9 bases from J, with 10 bases between. The CDR3 spans 12 residues. CDR3 bases: TGTGCCAGCACTGTCGGGAGTTCACCCCTCCACTTT. Translating it yields CASTVGSSPLHF.

V gene TRBV29-1 combines with J gene TRBJ2-3; 8 bases line up with TRBD1. CDR1 SQVTM and CDR2 ANQGSEA come from the germline V gene. The CDR3 consists of 15 residues. The V gene end was trimmed by 1 base and the J gene end by 6 bases; junction bases not matched to a gene: 9. This chain's CDR3 is CSVEGGRTGMDTQYF. As DNA, the CDR3 is TGCAGCGTTGAAGGAGGGAGGACAGGGATGGATACGCAGTATTTT.

This clonotype was observed once. V and J are TRBV7-3 and TRBJ2-1; perhaps TRBD2 as D (5 bases). Per germline, CDR1 SGHTA and CDR2 FQGTGA. The CDR3 loop spans 14 amino acids. Trimming shortened V by 7 bases and J by 0 bases, and 10 bases separated the two germline ends. The CDR3 DNA follows: TGTGCCAGCATCCGGGGAACCTCCTACAATGAGCAGTTCTTC. Translated, it gives CASIRGTSYNEQFF. The complete variable domain, with remaining parts taken from reference TRBV7-3 and TRBJ2-1, reads GAGVSQTPSNKVTEKGKYVELRCDPISGHTALYWYRQSLGQGPEFLIYFQGTGAADDSGLPNDRFFAVRPEGSVSTLKIQRTERGDSAVYLCASIRGTSYNEQFFGPGTRLTVL.

The chain recombines TRBV5-4 with TRBJ2-6; 11 bases match TRBD1. Germline assignment: CDR1 SGHNT and CDR2 YYREEE (reference sequence). Unmatched junction bases numbered 9, after V lost 5 bases and J lost 2 bases. The CDR3 is 18 residues long. Written as DNA, the CDR3 is TGTGCCAGCAGAAGATTACCGGGACAGGGGGCTGGGGCCAACGTCCTGACTTTC. Protein sequence: CASRRLPGQGAGANVLTF.

In nucleotides, the CDR3 is TGCAGCACGGGCGGGGTTCGTACGCAGTATTTT. The encoded protein is CSTGGVRTQYF. V is TRBV20-1 and J is TRBJ2-3; tentatively, D is TRBD2 (6 bases). The CDR3 extends over 11 amino acids. Per germline, CDR1 DFQATT and CDR2 SNEGSKA (reference sequence).

Here the CDR3 reads CAVGTGGIEAFF. The CDR3 DNA reads as TGTGCCGTCGGGACAGGGGGCATTGAAGCTTTCTTT. The gene calls are TRBV10-3 and TRBJ1-1; 12 nucleotides match TRBD1. The V segment lost 11 bases and the J segment 7 bases; nucleotides outside the gene matches: 5. Germline-derived CDR1 and CDR2 are ENHRY and SYGVKD. The length of the CDR3 is 12 residues.

In its sample, this clonotype was seen once. The CDR3 coding sequence is TGCAGTGCACCTTCACTAGCGGGGGACCACAATGAGCAGTTCTTC. Its protein product is CSAPSLAGDHNEQFF. V usage is TRBV20-1 and J usage is TRBJ2-1, with 11 bases identical to TRBD2. Germline CDR1 and CDR2: DFQATT and SNEGSKA (reference sequence). V gave up 6 bases and J gave up 5 bases; unmatched junction bases: 9. The CDR3 covers 15 residues.

The chain employs TRBV29-1 and TRBJ2-1; 7 bases fit TRBD2. The germline gives CDR1 SQVTM, CDR2 ANQGSEA. The junction had 2 bases not matched to a gene; V was cut back by 1 base and J by 5 bases. The CDR3 has 13 residues. The CDR3 sequence is CSVEGDYDNEQFF. The CDR3 nucleotides read TGCAGCGTTGAAGGGGACTACGACAATGAGCAGTTCTTC.